The 21 T cell receptor beta chains presented below share a single source sample, sequenced in a study of blood T cells in healthy people across ages. A second about 6 to 12 cycle PCR used barcoded and J-beta primers. TCRdb used MiXCR to reprocess the 5' RACE reads, holding one entry per CDR3 protein. The sample shows about 1.7 million distinct CDR3 sequences, over 25% of them seen only once. The source material was blood. The receptors here all came from a woman aged 30 to 39 in good health.

J is TRBJ2-3 and V is TRBV20-1; 7 bases are a match to TRBD2. After removal of 0 bases from V and 4 bases from J, the junction contained 10 bases not matched to a gene. Germline V gene lookup returns CDR1 DFQATT and CDR2 SNEGSKA (reference sequence). CDR3 size: 16 residues. The CDR3 here is CSAREGTGGSADTQYF. The CDR3 nucleotides read TGCAGTGCTAGAGAGGGGACTGGCGGGAGCGCAGATACGCAGTATTTT.

J is TRBJ2-7 and V is TRBV7-9, with D perhaps matching TRBD2 (6 bases). The J call may be faulty, since TRBJ2-5 better matches the DNA end. The CDR3 totals 15 residues. Germline V gene sequence: CDR1 SEHNR, CDR2 FQNEAQ (reference sequence). CDR3 region: CASSLARSGEETQYF. DNA for the CDR3: TGTGCCAGCAGCTTAGCGCGGTCGGGGGAAGAGACCCAGTACTTC.

This clonotype was counted at least ten times. V gene TRBV9 combines with J gene TRBJ2-5; no definite D call. The CDR3 runs 13 residues. Trimming took off 4 bases at V and 7 bases at J, with 14 bases between the two ends. Per germline, CDR1 SGDLS and CDR2 YYNGEE. CDR3 coding DNA: TGTGCCAGCAGCCTCACGGTGGTCGGGACCCAGTACTTC. It specifies CASSLTVVGTQYF.

The V gene is TRBV28, the J gene TRBJ1-4, with 8 bases aligning to TRBD1. The V gene's germline CDR1 is MDHEN and CDR2 SYDVKM. The CDR3 extends over 12 amino acids. Unmatched junction bases numbered 1, after V lost 5 bases and J lost 8 bases. DNA of the CDR3: TGTGCCAGCAGTCGACAGGGGGAAAAACTGTTTTTT. Its protein product is CASSRQGEKLFF. The complete variable domain, with remaining parts taken from reference TRBV28 and TRBJ1-4, reads DVKVTQSSRYLVKRTGEKVFLECVQDMDHENMFWYRQDPGLGLRLIYFSYDVKMKEKGDIPEGYSVSREKKERFSLILESASTNQTSMYLCASSRQGEKLFFGSGTQLSVL.

This clonotype came up many times. The chain carries TRBV20-1 and TRBJ2-4, with no clear D. The length of the CDR3 is 15 residues. Germline values: CDR1 DFQATT, CDR2 SNEGSKA (reference sequence). Trimming took off 6 bases at V and 0 bases at J, with 15 bases between the two ends. CDR3 in DNA: TGCAGTGCCCTCGGGCCAACCCTAGCCAAAAACATTCAGTACTTC. Protein sequence: CSALGPTLAKNIQYF.

This clonotype was seen a handful of times. This chain joins TRBV27 and TRBJ2-7, with D perhaps matching TRBD1 (7 bases). Germline CDR1 and CDR2: MNHEY and SMNVEV (reference sequence). Deletions cut 6 bases from V and 3 bases from J, with 18 bases between. The CDR3 extends over 15 amino acids. The CDR3, as DNA: TGTGCCAGCAGACTATCTGACAGGGAGGTCTACGAGCAGTACTTC. This translates into CASRLSDREVYEQYF.

This chain uses TRBV4-1 with TRBJ2-4, with TRBD1 matching over 9 bases. The J call could be wrong; TRBJ2-7 is a better fit for the DNA end. The CDR3 contains 14 residues. Per the germline V gene, CDR1 is MGHRA and CDR2 is YSYEKL. This chain's CDR3 is CASGWTGEISEQYF. Written as DNA, the CDR3 is TGCGCCAGCGGGTGGACAGGGGAGATCTCCGAGCAGTACTTC.

This sequence joins TRBV12-5 and TRBJ2-7, with TRBD1 identical over 11 bases. This CDR3 comprises 14 residues. J lost 2 bases, V lost 6 bases, and 3 bases had no gene match. Germline loops: CDR1 LGHNT, CDR2 FRNRAP. The CDR3 region has the DNA TGTGCTAGTGGGATGGGACAGGGGGCCTACGAGCAGTACTTC. Residues: CASGMGQGAYEQYF.

The chain has TRBV6-6 and TRBJ2-4; a weak D match, TRBD2 (6 bases). Trimming left V 6 bases short and J 13 bases short, with 25 bases between. Germline V CDR1 and CDR2: MNHNY, SVGAGI (reference sequence). The CDR3 is made up of 15 amino acids. The DNA of the CDR3 is TGTGCCAGCAGCCCCCAGGGAGGCTCCCACAATGAGCAGTACTTC. Protein sequence: CASSPQGGSHNEQYF.

The chain uses TRBV11-3 and TRBJ1-1; D possibly corresponds to TRBD1 (6 bases). Between the trimmed V and J ends, which lost 2 bases and 8 bases, there was a span of 15 bases. Germline V gene lookup returns CDR1 SGHNT and CDR2 YENEEA. CDR3 length: 14 residues. Here the CDR3 reads CASSLTGTQTEAFF. DNA of the CDR3: TGTGCCAGCAGCTTAACAGGGACACAGACCGAAGCTTTCTTT. Full variable domain (outside the CDR3, taken from reference TRBV11-3 and TRBJ1-1): EAGVVQSPRYKIIEKKQPVAFWCNPISGHNTLYWYLQNLGQGPELLIRYENEEAVDDSQLPKDRFSAERLKGVDSTLKIQPAELGDSAVYLCASSLTGTQTEAFFGQGTRLTVV.

This chain's CDR3 is CASSYGGTGPYNEQFF. The CDR3, as DNA: TGTGCCAGCAGTTACGGAGGGACAGGGCCGTACAATGAGCAGTTCTTC. The V and J genes are TRBV6-5 and TRBJ2-1; 9 bases are shared with TRBD1. The trim removed 2 bases at V and 4 bases at J, leaving 6 bases unmatched. Germline V gene data show CDR1 as MNHEY and CDR2 as SVGAGI. The CDR3 loop spans 16 amino acids.

This clonotype has just a few counts. The chain has TRBV2 and TRBJ1-2, with D maybe TRBD1 (6 bases). Trimming took 0 bases from V and 8 from J, leaving 10 bases between them. The CDR3 is 13 amino acids. Germline values: CDR1 SNHLY, CDR2 FYNNEI. The chain's CDR3 is CASSEALGGGYTF. CDR3 DNA sequence: TGTGCCAGCAGTGAAGCGCTTGGGGGCGGCTACACCTTC.

This clonotype was detected only a few times. The chain uses TRBV5-1 and TRBJ2-1; D may be TRBD1 (6 bases). Germline assignment: CDR1 SGHRS and CDR2 YFSETQ. The ends were cut back, 4 bases at V and 10 bases at J, with 18 bases in the middle. This CDR3 has 14 residues. CDR3 loop: CASSLHPDSYEQFF. The CDR3 DNA is TGCGCCAGCAGCCTACATCCGGACAGTTACGAGCAGTTCTTC.

There are many counts of this clonotype. The chain recombines TRBV29-1 with TRBJ2-5; D is uncertain. CDR1 SQVTM and CDR2 ANQGSEA come from the germline V gene. Trimming shortened V by 3 bases and J by 7 bases, and 9 bases separated the two germline ends. The CDR3 extends over 11 amino acids. The chain's CDR3 is CSVDVGMTQYF. The CDR3 DNA follows: TGCAGCGTTGACGTTGGGATGACCCAGTACTTC.

The rearrangement joins TRBV20-1 to TRBJ2-1; a possible D gene is TRBD2 (6 bases). Germline CDR1 DFQATT, CDR2 SNEGSKA (reference sequence). The CDR3 consists of 15 residues. Trimming took off 3 bases at V and 8 bases at J, with 20 bases between the two ends. The CDR3 region is CSARDGSGIYDEQFF. CDR3 nucleotide sequence: TGCAGTGCTAGGGACGGGAGTGGGATATACGATGAGCAGTTCTTC.

V gene TRBV28 combines with J gene TRBJ1-2; the D is unclear. V lost 4 bases and J lost 7, with 16 bases in between. This CDR3 comprises 14 residues. CDR1 MDHEN and CDR2 SYDVKM come from the germline V gene. The CDR3 spells CASSSLGSVCGYTF. The CDR3 region has the DNA TGTGCCAGCAGTTCACTCGGATCGGTATGTGGCTACACCTTC.

On this clonotype itself: An end of the junction differs from the germline gene, which may be a read error. This rearrangement joins TRBV7-9 to TRBJ1-2, with D possibly being TRBD1 (5 bases). This CDR3 has 14 residues. Germline V gives CDR1 SEHNR, CDR2 FQNEAQ (reference sequence). CDR3 in amino acids: CASSSQGTNYGHTF. The CDR3 region has the DNA TGTGCCAGCAGCTCTCAGGGAACCAACTATGGCCACACCTTC.

This chain links TRBV7-7 with TRBJ2-1; 11 nucleotides agree with TRBD2. This CDR3 contains 17 residues. CDR1 SSHAT and CDR2 FNYEAQ come from the germline V gene (reference sequence). V dropped 5 bases and J dropped 9; count of bases not matched to a gene: 15. The CDR3 DNA sequence: TGTGCCAGCAGCATGGAACAAACCGGGACTAGCGGTGGTGAGCAGTTCTTC. Encoded protein: CASSMEQTGTSGGEQFF.

This clonotype appeared a few times. The chain links TRBV30 to TRBJ1-5, with TRBD1 as a possible D gene (5 bases). This CDR3 spans 14 amino acids. The V and J ends lost 3 bases and 4 bases respectively, with 13 bases between them. The germline V gene has CDR1 GTSNPN and CDR2 SVGIG (reference sequence). CDR3 residues: CAWSPGLVNQPQHF. The CDR3 DNA reads TGTGCCTGGAGCCCGGGACTCGTGAATCAGCCCCAGCATTTT.

The gene calls are TRBV14 and TRBJ2-1, with 9 bases matching TRBD2. Germline V CDR1 and CDR2: SGHDN, FVKESK. The V segment lost 1 base and the J segment 9 bases; nucleotides outside the gene matches: 10. The CDR3 spans 16 residues. CDR3 protein: CASSQVGLAGTREQFF. CDR3 bases: TGTGCCAGCAGCCAAGTTGGGCTAGCGGGAACCCGTGAGCAGTTCTTC.

The chain links TRBV7-2 to TRBJ2-1; D gene unclear. Germline V gene lookup returns CDR1 SGHTA and CDR2 FQGNSA. V lost 2 bases, J lost 4 bases, and 9 bases lay in between. The CDR3 runs 14 residues. The CDR3 nucleotides read TGTGCCAGCAGCTTATTATACGGATACAATGAGCAGTTCTTC. Its protein product is CASSLLYGYNEQFF.